These 21 T cell receptor beta chains were sequenced from one sample in a study of blood T cell repertoires in COVID-19. The protocol was immunoSEQ multiplex PCR, while the TCRdb copy is restricted to in-frame clones and leaves out a portion. The data hold about 250,000 clones, with 65% to 85% observed a single time. The specimen was peripheral blood. The source of these receptors is a man aged 80 or over with acute or convalescent COVID-19.

This clone was seen a handful of times. V usage is TRBV2 and J usage is TRBJ2-2; perhaps TRBD1 as D (5 bases). Germline loops: CDR1 SNHLY, CDR2 FYNNEI. Trimming took off 5 bases at V and 6 bases at J, with 16 bases between the two ends. The CDR3 runs to 15 residues. Here the CDR3 reads CASSRRQGDPGELFF. CDR3 sequence (DNA): TGTGCCAGCAGTCGTAGGCAGGGTGATCCCGGGGAGCTGTTTTTT.

This clone was seen once. This rearrangement joins TRBV7-6 to TRBJ2-2, with 10 bases that match TRBD2. The trim removed 5 bases at V and 3 bases at J, leaving 9 bases unmatched. The CDR3 contains 17 residues. Looked up from germline, CDR1 is SGHVS and CDR2 is FNYEAQ. In DNA, the CDR3 is TGTGCCAGCAGCCTGGCCTCTAGCGGGAGACACACCGGGGAGCTGTTTTTT. Translating it yields CASSLASSGRHTGELFF.

This sequence joins TRBV3-1 (or the pseudogene TRBV3-2) and TRBJ2-5; 9 bases map to TRBD2. CDR3 length equals 14 residues. Germline V CDR1 and CDR2: LGHDT, YNNKEL (reference sequence). V shed 4 bases, J shed 5 bases, and the junction held 5 bases outside the gene matches. The chain's CDR3 is CASSLIAGEETQYF. CDR3 in DNA: TGTGCCAGCAGCCTAATAGCGGGAGAGGAGACCCAGTACTTC.

This clone was observed a handful of times. The V and J genes are TRBV7-9 and TRBJ2-3; 8 bases are shared with TRBD1. Germline CDR1 reads SEHNR; CDR2 reads FQNEAQ (reference sequence). The ends lost 6 bases at V and 3 bases at J; junction bases unmatched: 8. This CDR3 spans 15 amino acids. The CDR3 DNA sequence: TGTGCCAGCAGTTATGGACAGGGAAGTACAGATACGCAGTATTTT. It yields the protein CASSYGQGSTDTQYF.

This clone occurred once. The V and J genes are TRBV10-1 and TRBJ2-3, with TRBD2 matching over 7 bases. J was trimmed by 11 bases and V by 9 bases; bases with no gene match: 11. There are 12 residues in the CDR3. Germline V CDR1 and CDR2: WNHNN, SYGVQD (reference sequence). DNA of the CDR3: TGCGCCAGTTTTGCGGGAGTAAGCGGGCAGTATTTT. Translation gives CASFAGVSGQYF.

This chain joins TRBV20-1 and TRBJ1-1, with a possible D match to TRBD1 (6 bases). V lost 3 bases and J lost 5, with 13 bases in between. Germline CDR1 DFQATT, CDR2 SNEGSKA (reference sequence). This CDR3 has 13 residues. The DNA of the CDR3 is TGCAGTGCTAGTCAGGGGAAGCGTACTGAAGCTTTCTTT. This translates into CSASQGKRTEAFF.

V is TRBV7-9 and J is TRBJ1-5, with D unresolved. Between the trimmed V and J ends, which lost 2 bases and 3 bases, there was a span of 20 bases. Germline V CDR1 and CDR2: SEHNR, FQNEAQ (reference sequence). This CDR3 has 18 residues. The chain's CDR3 is CASSLFGSGGINNQPQHF. As DNA, the CDR3 is TGTGCCAGCAGCTTATTTGGAAGCGGTGGGATTAACAATCAGCCCCAGCATTTT.

J is TRBJ1-4 and V is TRBV9; D is perhaps TRBD1 (5 bases). This CDR3 has 13 residues. Trimming took 1 base from V and 6 from J, leaving 7 bases between them. Germline V gene sequence: CDR1 SGDLS, CDR2 YYNGEE. The CDR3 is CASSVRGDEKLFF. DNA for the CDR3: TGTGCCAGCAGCGTACGGGGGGATGAAAAACTGTTTTTT. Drawing the rest from reference TRBV9 and TRBJ1-4, the complete variable domain is DSGVTQTPKHLITATGQRVTLRCSPRSGDLSVYWYQQSLDQGLQFLIQYYNGEERAKGNILERFSAQQFPDLHSELNLSSLELGDSALYFCASSVRGDEKLFFGSGTQLSVL.

This clone was seen only a few times. The chain employs TRBV4-1 and TRBJ2-3; 11 nucleotides agree with TRBD1. This CDR3 spans 15 amino acids. V lost 3 bases to trimming and J lost 6 bases; unmatched junction nucleotides: 5. The germline CDR1 and CDR2 sequences are MGHRA and YSYEKL. The CDR3 reads CASSQGQGVGDTQYF. CDR3 DNA: TGCGCCAGCAGCCAGGGACAGGGGGTTGGGGATACGCAGTATTTT.

The chain carries TRBV11-2 and TRBJ1-1; maybe TRBD1 (6 bases). The CDR3 consists of 14 residues. V was cut by 1 base and J by 7 bases, with 13 bases left in between. Germline V gives CDR1 SGHAT, CDR2 FQNNGV. CDR3 nucleotide sequence: TGTGCCAGCAGCTTAGCCCAGGGGTGGAATGAAGCTTTCTTT. It codes for CASSLAQGWNEAFF. Full variable domain (missing parts from reference TRBV11-2 and TRBJ1-1): EAGVAQSPRYKIIEKRQSVAFWCNPISGHATLYWYQQILGQGPKLLIQFQNNGVVDDSQLPKDRFSAERLKGVDSTLKIQPAKLEDSAVYLCASSLAQGWNEAFFGQGTRLTVV.

The DNA of the CDR3 is TGTGCCAGCAGCTTAGGACAGGGTACGACTAATGAAAAACTGTTTTTT. Residues: CASSLGQGTTNEKLFF. The V and J genes are TRBV7-2 and TRBJ1-4; TRBD1 matches at 7 bases. After removal of 1 base from V and 2 bases from J, the junction contained 4 bases not matched to a gene. Germline CDR1 reads SGHTA; CDR2 reads FQGNSA. The CDR3 has 16 residues.

This clone was counted only a few times. The rearrangement uses TRBV14 and TRBJ2-5; no clear D. CDR1 SGHDN and CDR2 FVKESK come from the germline V gene. The CDR3 totals 13 residues. V was trimmed by 4 bases and J by 5 bases, leaving 11 bases between them. This CDR3 reads CASSRFIGETQYF. As DNA, the CDR3 is TGTGCCAGCAGCCGTTTTATCGGGGAGACCCAGTACTTC. Filled out from reference TRBV14 and TRBJ2-5, the complete variable domain reads EAGVTQFPSHSVIEKGQTVTLRCDPISGHDNLYWYRRVMGKEIKFLLHFVKESKQDESGMPNNRFLAERTGGTYSTLKVQPAELEDSGVYFCASSRFIGETQYFGPGTRLLVL.

This clone appeared a single time. V is TRBV7-9 and J is TRBJ2-7; D is unclear. The V end was cut by 5 bases, the J end by 7 bases, with 21 bases between. Germline V lookup: CDR1 SEHNR, CDR2 FQNEAQ (reference sequence). This CDR3 contains 15 residues. The CDR3, as DNA: TGTGCCAGCAGCCCCTTCATCACGGGTGAAAGTGAGCAGTACTTC. Its translation is CASSPFITGESEQYF.

This clone appeared once. The chain couples TRBV4-1 to TRBJ1-5, with 8 bases fitting TRBD1. The V gene's germline CDR1 is MGHRA and CDR2 YSYEKL. CDR3 length: 13 amino acids. V lost 4 bases, J lost 4 bases, and 0 bases stayed unmatched. CDR3: CASSRDRNQPQHF. DNA for the CDR3: TGCGCCAGCAGCCGGGACAGGAATCAGCCCCAGCATTTT.

The chain carries TRBV19 and TRBJ1-3; D is undetermined. Trimming shortened V by 3 bases and J by 0 bases, and 12 bases separated the two germline ends. CDR3 size: 16 residues. The germline V gene has CDR1 LNHDA and CDR2 SQIVND (reference sequence). CDR3 loop: CASSIDTANSGNTIYF. The DNA for the CDR3 is TGTGCCAGTAGTATTGACACGGCTAACTCTGGAAACACCATATATTTT.

The CDR3 here is CASSPVLTHEQYF. The DNA of the CDR3 is TGTGCCAGCAGCCCCGTCCTCACTCACGAGCAGTACTTC. This rearrangement joins TRBV14 to TRBJ2-7; D not resolved. V was cut by 4 bases and J by 5 bases, with 12 bases left in between. Germline loops: CDR1 SGHDN, CDR2 FVKESK. The length of the CDR3 is 13 residues.

The genes are TRBV12-3 or TRBV12-4 and TRBJ2-7, with D hard to call. With 6 bases removed from V and 0 bases from J, the gap between germline ends came to 9 bases. This CDR3 contains 13 residues. The CDR3 reads CASRDTLSYEQYF. The DNA for the CDR3 is TGTGCCAGCAGAGACACTCTCTCCTACGAGCAGTACTTC.

V usage is TRBV10-2 and J usage is TRBJ1-5, with 7 nucleotides matching TRBD1. The CDR3 loop spans 13 amino acids. Germline loops: CDR1 WSHSY, CDR2 SAAADI. Losses at the gene ends were 8 bases for V and 4 bases for J; bases not matched to a gene: 5. This CDR3 reads CASRGQVNQPQHF. The CDR3 nucleotides are TGCGCCAGCCGCGGACAGGTTAATCAGCCCCAGCATTTT.

The V call is TRBV11-2, the J call TRBJ1-1; TRBD1 is a possible D gene (5 bases). V was shortened by 5 bases and J by 11 bases, with 15 bases between the two germline ends. The length of the CDR3 is 12 residues. Germline V CDR1 and CDR2: SGHAT, FQNNGV. DNA of the CDR3: TGTGCCAGCAGCGTGGGACTGGGCAAGGCTTTCTTT. It is translated as CASSVGLGKAFF.

V is TRBV10-3 and J is TRBJ2-3; D is possibly TRBD1 (6 bases). V lost 2 bases and J lost 0, with 9 bases in between. The germline V gene encodes CDR1 ENHRY and CDR2 SYGVKD. CDR3 size: 15 residues. Here the CDR3 reads CAISERQDSTDTQYF. The CDR3 DNA reads TGTGCCATCAGTGAGAGACAGGACAGCACAGATACGCAGTATTTT.

With respect to this clone: Different DNA sequences within this sample yield the same CDR3. V gene TRBV6-5 combines with J gene TRBJ2-1; 9 bases fit TRBD2. The CDR3 runs to 15 residues. The trim removed 5 bases at V and 1 base at J, leaving 3 bases unmatched. CDR1 and CDR2 (germline): MNHEY, SVGAGI. The CDR3 region is CASSSLAGSYNEQFF. For the CDR3, the DNA is TGTGCCAGCAGTAGCCTAGCGGGATCCTACAATGAGCAGTTCTTC.